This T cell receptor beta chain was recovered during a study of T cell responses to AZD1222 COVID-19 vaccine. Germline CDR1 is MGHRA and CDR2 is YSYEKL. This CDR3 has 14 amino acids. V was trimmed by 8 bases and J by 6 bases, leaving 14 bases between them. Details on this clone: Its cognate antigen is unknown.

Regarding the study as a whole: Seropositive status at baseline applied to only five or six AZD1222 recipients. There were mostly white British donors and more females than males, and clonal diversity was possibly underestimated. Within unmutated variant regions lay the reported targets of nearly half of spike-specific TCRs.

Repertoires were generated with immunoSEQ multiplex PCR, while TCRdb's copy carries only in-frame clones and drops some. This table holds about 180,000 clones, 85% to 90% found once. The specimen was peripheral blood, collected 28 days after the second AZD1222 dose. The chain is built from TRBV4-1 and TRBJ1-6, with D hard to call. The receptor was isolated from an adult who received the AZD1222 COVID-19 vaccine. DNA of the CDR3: TGCGCCAGCCGGGCTGAGCCCTTTAATTCACCCCTCCACTTT. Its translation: CASRAEPFNSPLHF.